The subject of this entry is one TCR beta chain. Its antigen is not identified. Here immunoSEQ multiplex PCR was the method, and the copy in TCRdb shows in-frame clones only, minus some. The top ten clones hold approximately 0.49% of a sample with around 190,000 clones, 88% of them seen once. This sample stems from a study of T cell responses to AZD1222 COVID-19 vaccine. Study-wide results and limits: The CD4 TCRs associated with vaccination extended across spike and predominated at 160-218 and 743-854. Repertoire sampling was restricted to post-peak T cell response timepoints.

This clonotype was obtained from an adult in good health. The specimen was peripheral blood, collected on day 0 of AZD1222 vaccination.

In DNA, the CDR3 is TGTGCCAGCAGCCAAGCTGGGACAGGGGACACTGAAGCTTTCTTT. It yields the protein CASSQAGTGDTEAFF. J is TRBJ1-1 and V is TRBV3-1 (or the pseudogene TRBV3-2), with TRBD1 matching over 10 bases. Germline V CDR1 and CDR2: LGHDT, YNNKEL (reference sequence). With V trimmed by 1 base and J by 3 bases, 2 bases remained unmatched. This CDR3 has 15 residues.